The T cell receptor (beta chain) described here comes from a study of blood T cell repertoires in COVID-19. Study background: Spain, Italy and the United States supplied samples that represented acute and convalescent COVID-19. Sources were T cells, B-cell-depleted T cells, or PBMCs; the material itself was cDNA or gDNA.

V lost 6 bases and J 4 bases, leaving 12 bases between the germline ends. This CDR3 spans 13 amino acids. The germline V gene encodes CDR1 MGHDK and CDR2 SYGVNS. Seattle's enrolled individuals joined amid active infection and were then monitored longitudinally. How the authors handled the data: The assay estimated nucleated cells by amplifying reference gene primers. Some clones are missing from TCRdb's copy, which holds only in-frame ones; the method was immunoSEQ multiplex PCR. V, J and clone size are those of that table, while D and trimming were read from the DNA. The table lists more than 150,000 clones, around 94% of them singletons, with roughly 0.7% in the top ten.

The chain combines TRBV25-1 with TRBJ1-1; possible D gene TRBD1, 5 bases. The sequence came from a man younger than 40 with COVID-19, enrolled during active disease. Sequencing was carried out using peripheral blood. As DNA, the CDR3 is TGTGCCAGCAGCCGGGGGGAGAGCACTGAAGCTTTCTTT. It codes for CASSRGESTEAFF.